The clone carrying this TCR beta chain was observed a handful of times. Its antigen is currently unknown. This sample was included in a study of CD8 T cells in ankylosing spondylitis. Whole-study results and caveats: The authors found the disease-linked clones to be CD8+ and relatively rare in peripheral blood. A TCR beta motif of fewer than ten highly homologous variants seemed to mark ankylosing spondylitis blood. Disease-associated clones were reportedly significantly overrepresented in matched ankylosing spondylitis synovial fluid.

The CDR3 contains 15 residues. Losses at the gene ends were 7 bases for V and 1 base for J; bases not matched to a gene: 9. Germline CDR1 and CDR2: SNHLY and FYNNEI. TCRdb independently ran MiXCR on the 5' RACE reads; one entry per CDR3 protein. The table lists hundreds of thousands of distinct CDR3 sequences, approximately 10% of them singletons. This sequence was found in a male donor with ankylosing spondylitis. The chain has TRBV2 and TRBJ2-7; 8 bases are a match to TRBD1. Sequenced material: blood, either unsorted or a sorted T cell fraction (not recorded which). The CDR3 loop is CASNLQTGESYEQYF. The CDR3 coding sequence is TGTGCCAGCAACTTACAGACAGGGGAGTCCTACGAGCAGTACTTC. Full variable domain (rest looked up from reference TRBV2 and TRBJ2-7): EPEVTQTPSHQVTQMGQEVILRCVPISNHLYFYWYRQILGQKVEFLVSFYNNEISEKSEIFDDQFSVERPDGSNFTLKIRSTKLEDSAMYFCASNLQTGESYEQYFGPGTRLTVT.